The 12 T cell receptor beta chains given below trace back to one sample, sequenced in a study of Graves' ophthalmopathy and Graves' hyperthyroidism. Beta-chain TCR CDR3 regions were amplified from RNA transcripts. The authors performed first-round RT-PCR with HTBI primers and then a second-round multiplex PCR. TCRdb independently ran MiXCR on the multiplex PCR reads; one entry per CDR3 protein. The repertoire consists of 560,000 or so distinct CDR3 sequences, with under 45% occurring once and the leading ten covering about 4.2%. Sequencing was performed on peripheral blood or thyroid tissue (not recorded which). These receptors came from an adult man with Graves' hyperthyroidism.

This sequence joins TRBV5-1 and TRBJ1-2; D possibly corresponds to TRBD1 (5 bases). The V end lost 4 bases, the J end lost 3 bases, and 10 bases lay between the germline ends. Looked up from germline, CDR1 is SGHRS and CDR2 is YFSETQ. The CDR3 spans 13 residues. CDR3 sequence: CASSLDNDYGYTF. The CDR3 bases are TGCGCCAGCAGCCTGGACAATGACTATGGCTACACCTTC.

This clonotype was counted at least ten times. This chain joins TRBV12-3 or TRBV12-4 and TRBJ1-1, with D unclear. V was pared by 5 bases and J by 3 bases, with 10 bases between. This CDR3 contains 13 residues. CDR3 in DNA: TGTGCCAGCAGTACACGTGGGTACACTGAAGCTTTCTTT. This encodes CASSTRGYTEAFF.

The sample holds one count of this clonotype. J is TRBJ1-2 and V is TRBV29-1; 9 bases are shared with TRBD1. V shed 4 bases, J shed 3 bases, and the junction held 9 bases outside the gene matches. The CDR3 is 15 residues long. CDR1 is SQVTM, CDR2 ANQGSEA, per germline. The CDR3 DNA is TGCAGCGTTGGAAGGGCGGGACAGGGAGACTATGGCTACACCTTC. Encoded protein: CSVGRAGQGDYGYTF.

At least ten counts were recorded for this clonotype. V gene TRBV2 combines with J gene TRBJ2-7; 9 nucleotides align to TRBD1. The CDR3 extends over 14 amino acids. V shed 6 bases and J 2 bases; nucleotides not matched to a gene: 5. Germline V gene lookup returns CDR1 SNHLY and CDR2 FYNNEI. DNA of the CDR3: TGTGCCAGCAGGGCCGGGACAGGGACCTACGAGCAGTACTTC. Protein sequence: CASRAGTGTYEQYF.

This clonotype has a count of ten or more. The chain recombines TRBV5-6 with TRBJ1-2; D possibly corresponds to TRBD1 (5 bases). CDR3 length equals 11 residues. V lost 3 bases, J lost 14 bases, and 14 bases lay in between. Germline V lookup: CDR1 SGHDT, CDR2 YYEEEE. CDR3 DNA sequence: TGTGCCAGCAGCTCGGGGGGTTCTTGGACCTTC. This encodes CASSSGGSWTF.

The sample holds many counts of this clonotype. The gene calls are TRBV12-3 or TRBV12-4 and TRBJ1-1, with D unclear. The V end was cut by 3 bases, the J end by 0 bases, with 17 bases between. This CDR3 is built from 17 residues. In DNA form, the CDR3 reads TGTGCCAGCAGTTTGTACGTTGTGCGTCCCGTGAACACTGAAGCTTTCTTT. The encoded protein is CASSLYVVRPVNTEAFF.

The sample holds one count of this clonotype. The V call is TRBV2, the J call TRBJ1-5; a weak D match, TRBD1 (5 bases). The V and J ends lost 3 bases and 12 bases respectively, with 15 bases between them. CDR3 size: 13 residues. The V gene's germline CDR1 is SNHLY and CDR2 FYNNEI. In DNA, the CDR3 is TGTGCCAGCAGTGATAACCGGCCAGGGCTCCAGCATTTT. Protein sequence: CASSDNRPGLQHF. The full variable domain, in which reference TRBV2 and TRBJ1-5 provide the parts outside the CDR3, is EPEVTQTPSHQVTQMGQEVILRCVPISNHLYFYWYRQILGQKVEFLVSFYNNEISEKSEIFDDQFSVERPDGSNFTLKIRSTKLEDSAMYFCASSDNRPGLQHFGDGTRLSIL.

The chain has TRBV12-3 or TRBV12-4 and TRBJ1-2; 7 bases agree with TRBD1. J gave up 7 bases and V 4 bases, and 6 bases lay outside the gene matches. The CDR3 length is 13 residues. CDR3 sequence: CASSSTGASGYTF. The CDR3 bases are TGTGCCAGCAGTTCCACAGGGGCCAGTGGCTACACCTTC.

The table lists this clonotype with many counts. This chain links TRBV5-1 with TRBJ2-7, with TRBD1 matching 9 bases. CDR3 length: 14 residues. Per the germline V gene, CDR1 is SGHRS and CDR2 is YFSETQ. The V and J ends lost 3 bases and 5 bases, in that order; junction bases with no gene match: 6. The chain's CDR3 is CASSWGQGLNEQYF. The CDR3, as DNA: TGCGCCAGCAGCTGGGGACAGGGACTCAACGAGCAGTACTTC.

The chain is built from TRBV20-1 and TRBJ2-5, with 9 bases identical to TRBD2. Trimming at V came to 5 bases and at J to 5 bases, leaving 12 bases not matched to a gene. The germline gives CDR1 DFQATT, CDR2 SNEGSKA (reference sequence). This CDR3 is built from 15 residues. CDR3 in amino acids: CSARGGAGSTETQYF. The CDR3 DNA sequence: TGCAGTGCTCGCGGGGGGGCAGGGAGCACGGAGACCCAGTACTTC.

There are many counts of this clonotype. The rearrangement joins TRBV19 to TRBJ1-5; 9 bases align to TRBD1. J gave up 7 bases and V 5 bases, and 9 bases lay outside the gene matches. CDR3 length: 15 residues. Germline V CDR1 and CDR2: LNHDA, SQIVND (reference sequence). Written as DNA, the CDR3 is TGTGCCAGTAGTCGCCCGGGACAGGGCGGGCAGCCCCAGCATTTT. Translating it yields CASSRPGQGGQPQHF.

The chain carries TRBV6-5 and TRBJ2-7, with D perhaps TRBD2 (6 bases). This CDR3 is 18 amino acids long. V was trimmed by 0 bases and J by 3 bases, leaving 21 bases between them. Germline lookup yields CDR1 MNHEY and CDR2 SVGAGI. The CDR3 spells CASSYSRGGGTAIYEQYF. CDR3 bases: TGTGCCAGCAGTTACTCGAGAGGTGGGGGGACCGCGATCTACGAGCAGTACTTC.